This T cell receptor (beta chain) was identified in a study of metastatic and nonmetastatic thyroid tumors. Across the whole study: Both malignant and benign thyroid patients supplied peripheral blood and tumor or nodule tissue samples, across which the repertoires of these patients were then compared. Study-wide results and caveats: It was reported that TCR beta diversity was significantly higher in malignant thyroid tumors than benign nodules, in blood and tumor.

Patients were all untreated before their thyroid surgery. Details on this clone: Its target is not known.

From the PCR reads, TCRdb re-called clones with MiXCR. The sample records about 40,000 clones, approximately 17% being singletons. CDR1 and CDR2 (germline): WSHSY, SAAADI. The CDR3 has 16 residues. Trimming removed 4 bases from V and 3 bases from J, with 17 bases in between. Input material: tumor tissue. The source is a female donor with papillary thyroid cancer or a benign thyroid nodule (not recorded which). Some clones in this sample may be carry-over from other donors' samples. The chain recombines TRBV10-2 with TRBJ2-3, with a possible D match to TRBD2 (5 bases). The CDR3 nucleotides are TGCGCCAGCAGTGCCCCGGGATTTGGCGCTACAGATACGCAGTATTTT. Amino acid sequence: CASSAPGFGATDTQYF.